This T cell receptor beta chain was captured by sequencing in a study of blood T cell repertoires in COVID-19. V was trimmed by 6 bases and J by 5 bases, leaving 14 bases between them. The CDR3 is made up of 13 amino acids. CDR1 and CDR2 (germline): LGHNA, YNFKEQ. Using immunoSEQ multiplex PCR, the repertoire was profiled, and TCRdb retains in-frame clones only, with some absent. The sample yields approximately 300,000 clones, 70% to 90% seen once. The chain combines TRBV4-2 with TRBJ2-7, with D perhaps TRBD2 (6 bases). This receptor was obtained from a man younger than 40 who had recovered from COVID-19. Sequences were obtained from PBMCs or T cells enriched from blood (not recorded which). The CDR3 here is CASRGLSAHEQYF. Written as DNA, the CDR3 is TGTGCCAGCAGAGGACTATCCGCCCACGAGCAGTACTTC.